This T cell receptor (beta chain) was sequenced during a study of blood T cell repertoires in COVID-19. This CDR3 region has 15 residues. Germline lookup yields CDR1 GTSNPN and CDR2 SVGIG (reference sequence). V lost 2 bases to trimming and J lost 4 bases, with 12 bases between them. Measured with immunoSEQ multiplex PCR; TCRdb has only the in-frame clones, and not every one. Seen here are 150,000 to 180,000 clones, roughly 80% observed once, and the top ten hold 29%. Sequencing was performed on peripheral blood. The origin of this receptor is an older woman with acute or convalescent COVID-19. This chain joins TRBV30 and TRBJ1-6; D is undetermined. The CDR3 here is CAWSPGTAYNSPLHF. The CDR3 DNA follows: TGTGCCTGGAGTCCCGGCACAGCTTATAATTCACCCCTCCACTTT.